Presented here are 3 T cell receptor beta chains from one specimen sequenced in a study of blood T cell repertoires in COVID-19. Assay used: immunoSEQ multiplex PCR; TCRdb lists only in-frame clones, some missing. The sample contains some 240,000 clones, about 79% of which appear only once. The sample consisted of peripheral blood. These receptors originate from an elderly woman with acute or convalescent COVID-19.

V gene TRBV4-2 combines with J gene TRBJ1-4; a weak D match, TRBD1 (5 bases). The CDR3 is 16 residues long. The V end lost 0 bases, the J end lost 2 bases, and 10 bases lay between the germline ends. Looked up from germline, CDR1 is LGHNA and CDR2 is YNFKEQ. CDR3: CASSQDRGVTNEKLFF. CDR3 coding DNA: TGTGCCAGCAGCCAAGATCGGGGGGTGACTAATGAAAAACTGTTTTTT.

CDR3 bases: TGTGCCAGCAGCTTGCGGCAGGGAAATTCACCCCTCCACTTT. This sequence encodes CASSLRQGNSPLHF. V gene TRBV5-8 combines with J gene TRBJ1-6; tentatively, D is TRBD1 (5 bases). CDR3 length: 14 amino acids. Germline V gene data show CDR1 as SGHTS and CDR2 as YDEGEE. V dropped 1 base and J dropped 7 bases, with 9 bases sitting between them.

This sequence joins TRBV11-2 and TRBJ1-4; TRBD1 agrees at 7 bases. V gave up 3 bases and J gave up 0 bases; unmatched junction bases: 13. From germline, CDR1 is SGHAT and CDR2 FQNNGV. The CDR3 length is 19 residues. The CDR3 DNA follows: TGTGCCAGCAGCTTCGGGTTCCTACAGGGGACTGCAACTAATGAAAAACTGTTTTTT. This sequence encodes CASSFGFLQGTATNEKLFF.